The present T cell receptor (beta chain) was sequenced within a study of control samples from healthy donors and cancer patients. CDR3 length equals 14 residues. Trimming left V 3 bases short and J 5 bases short, with 14 bases between. Germline V CDR1 and CDR2: KGHSH, LQKENI. Libraries were prepared by immunoSEQ multiplex PCR; TCRdb keeps only in-frame clonotypes and omits some of them. The sample comprises 260,000 or so clones, approximately 80% of which are singletons, and about an eighth rests with the top ten. The V gene is TRBV18, the J gene TRBJ2-7; D possibly uses TRBD1 or TRBD2 (5 bases each). Sequenced input: PBMCs. The receptor comes from an older woman with lung cancer. DNA of the CDR3: TGTGCCAGCTCACCCTCCGAGGGGATCAACGAGCAGTACTTC. This translates into CASSPSEGINEQYF.